Presented here are 30 T cell receptor beta chains from one specimen sequenced in a study of T-cell reconstitution after alpha-beta-depleted transplantation in children (dated by TCRdb to the mid-2010s). Preparation of the library involved PCR. Reads for this sample came from an Illumina HiSeq 2500. TCR libraries were prepared with molecular barcoding, using unique molecular identifiers to normalize TCRbeta repertoire quantification. TCRdb reanalyzed the raw reads on its own, using fastp at Q25 for trimming and MiXCR for clone calling, and kept in-frame beta chains. For every CDR3 protein sequence, its rows merge into one entry that carries the most common genes and DNA. A total of over 150,000 distinct CDR3 sequences appear in this sample, about 6.3% of them only once. Of the sample, 3% is held by the ten largest clones. The material sequenced was PBMCs from the stem cell graft donor, taken from the stem cell graft. The origin of the receptors is a human donor who donated a stem cell graft to a child with Wiskott-Aldrich syndrome.

The J gene is TRBJ1-2, the V gene TRBV5-1; no clear D gene. Trimming took off 1 base at V and 4 bases at J, with 23 bases between the two ends. The CDR3 spans 18 residues. The germline CDR1 and CDR2 sequences are SGHRS and YFSETQ. CDR3 amino acids: CASSLTKSQRRRIYGYTF. For the CDR3, the DNA is TGCGCCAGCAGCTTGACAAAATCACAGCGGAGGAGAATCTATGGCTACACCTTC.

This clonotype was counted ten times or more. The chain has TRBV6-5 and TRBJ1-6; D call uncertain. Germline V gene lookup returns CDR1 MNHEY and CDR2 SVGAGI. The CDR3 totals 13 residues. V was pared by 0 bases and J by 13 bases, with 10 bases between. The CDR3 protein is CASSYSEFYPLHF. The CDR3 bases are TGTGCCAGCAGTTACTCGGAGTTTTATCCCCTCCACTTT.

This clonotype came up many times. V gene TRBV5-1 combines with J gene TRBJ1-2; the D is unclear. Germline loops: CDR1 SGHRS, CDR2 YFSETQ. The CDR3 extends over 14 amino acids. V was pared by 0 bases and J by 0 bases, with 6 bases between. The CDR3 region is CASSLASTNYGYTF. The CDR3 DNA reads as TGCGCCAGCAGCTTGGCCAGTACTAACTATGGCTACACCTTC.

The chain couples TRBV20-1 to TRBJ1-4; D perhaps matches TRBD1 (6 bases). CDR3 length equals 16 residues. V shed 6 bases and J shed 7 bases, with 24 bases lying between them. The germline CDR1 and CDR2 sequences are DFQATT and SNEGSKA (reference sequence). CDR3 coding DNA: TGCAGTGCAAGAAGGAACCAGCAGGGACAAGCTGAAAAACTGTTTTTT. Translated: CSARRNQQGQAEKLFF.

This clonotype was picked up many times. The V call is TRBV5-1, the J call TRBJ2-7; 7 bases map to TRBD1. V lost 4 bases, J lost 0 bases, and 4 bases stayed unmatched. Per the germline V gene, CDR1 is SGHRS and CDR2 is YFSETQ. The length of the CDR3 is 14 residues. The CDR3 DNA reads TGCGCCAGCAGCCCGGACAGGATCTCCTACGAGCAGTACTTC. Protein product: CASSPDRISYEQYF. The full variable domain, its missing parts supplied by reference TRBV5-1 and TRBJ2-7, is KAGVTQTPRYLIKTRGQQVTLSCSPISGHRSVSWYQQTPGQGLQFLFEYFSETQRNKGNFPGRFSGRQFSNSRSEMNVSTLELGDSALYLCASSPDRISYEQYFGPGTRLTVT.

This clonotype was recorded at least ten times. The gene calls are TRBV12-3 or TRBV12-4 and TRBJ1-2, with 9 bases lining up with TRBD1. Trimming took 5 bases from V and 6 from J; bases not matched to a gene: 7. CDR3 length: 14 amino acids. CDR3 nucleotide sequence: TGTGCCAGCAGTCAGTCGGGACAGGGACATGGCTACACCTTC. Protein sequence: CASSQSGQGHGYTF.

This clonotype has at least ten counts. J is TRBJ1-5 and V is TRBV12-3 or TRBV12-4; unclear D gene. The CDR3 runs to 14 residues. The germline V and J ends were trimmed by 7 bases and 5 bases, with 15 bases remaining between them. The CDR3 region has the DNA TGTGCCAGCAAACCGGCCAGGAGGTATCAGCCCCAGCATTTT. This codes for CASKPARRYQPQHF.

This clonotype was seen repeatedly, ten times or more. The CDR3 DNA reads TGCAGTGCCCATACAGGGTTTATCCACGAGCAGTACTTC. Amino acids: CSAHTGFIHEQYF. V gene TRBV20-1 combines with J gene TRBJ2-7, with D possibly matching TRBD1 (6 bases). This CDR3 is built from 13 residues. Between the trimmed V and J ends, which lost 6 bases and 5 bases, there was a span of 17 bases. Per the germline V gene, CDR1 is DFQATT and CDR2 is SNEGSKA (reference sequence).

The table lists this clonotype with many counts. The chain uses TRBV10-3 and TRBJ2-5, with D perhaps TRBD2 (6 bases). The CDR3 loop spans 15 amino acids. Germline CDR1 is ENHRY and CDR2 is SYGVKD. The V end lost 0 bases, the J end lost 4 bases, and 12 bases lay between the germline ends. CDR3 residues: CAISESLTRTETQYF. CDR3 nucleotides: TGTGCCATCAGTGAGTCATTGACTAGGACAGAGACCCAGTACTTC.

The genes are TRBV5-1 and TRBJ1-1, with a possible D match to TRBD1 (6 bases). The germline gives CDR1 SGHRS, CDR2 YFSETQ. Trimming removed 4 bases at V and 5 bases at J, with 12 bases between. The CDR3 runs to 13 residues. The CDR3 here is CASSGGQWTEAFF. CDR3 in DNA: TGCGCCAGCAGCGGAGGACAGTGGACTGAAGCTTTCTTT.

This clonotype was found many times. The J gene is TRBJ2-1, the V gene TRBV27; no firm D call. There are 13 residues in the CDR3. Germline CDR1 MNHEY, CDR2 SMNVEV (reference sequence). With 2 bases removed from V and 7 bases from J, the gap between germline ends came to 9 bases. CDR3 in amino acids: CASSLRVMNEQFF. CDR3 sequence (DNA): TGTGCCAGCAGTTTAAGGGTAATGAATGAGCAGTTCTTC.

This clonotype was observed many times. The chain uses TRBV5-1 and TRBJ2-5; D perhaps matches TRBD2 (6 bases). V lost 1 base and J lost 5, with 15 bases in between. CDR1 is SGHRS and CDR2 is YFSETQ in the germline V gene. The CDR3 is made up of 15 amino acids. CDR3 loop: CASSLWKEAGETQYF. CDR3 DNA: TGCGCCAGCAGCTTGTGGAAGGAGGCGGGGGAGACCCAGTACTTC.

This clonotype was counted many times. The chain links TRBV24-1 to TRBJ2-1; 8 bases are a match to TRBD2. The V and J ends lost 2 bases and 8 bases, in that order; junction bases with no gene match: 10. This CDR3 comprises 16 residues. Germline V CDR1 and CDR2: KGHDR, SFDVKD. The CDR3 here is CATSDSLGLGGYEQFF. The DNA for the CDR3 is TGTGCCACCAGTGATTCATTGGGACTAGGAGGCTATGAGCAGTTCTTC.

The chain carries TRBV4-2 and TRBJ2-1, with 12 bases matching TRBD2. This CDR3 contains 18 residues. V was pared by 9 bases and J by 0 bases, with 12 bases of the junction left unmatched. CDR1 LGHNA and CDR2 YNFKEQ come from the germline V gene. CDR3 in amino acids: CARSSGTSGRSSYNEQFF. CDR3 nucleotide sequence: TGTGCCAGGAGCTCTGGGACTAGCGGGCGGAGCTCCTACAATGAGCAGTTCTTC.

This clonotype has a count of ten or more. The chain carries TRBV10-3 and TRBJ2-7; 8 bases agree with TRBD1. The germline V gene has CDR1 ENHRY and CDR2 SYGVKD. The CDR3 is 14 residues long. The ends lost 7 bases at V and 4 bases at J; junction bases unmatched: 9. CDR3 amino acids: CAITRDRGVYEQYF. The DNA for the CDR3 is TGTGCCATCACGAGAGACAGGGGAGTGTACGAGCAGTACTTC.

The chain has TRBV3-1 and TRBJ1-1; 7 bases are a match to TRBD1. The ends lost 4 bases at V and 1 base at J; junction bases unmatched: 6. This CDR3 region has 15 residues. Per the germline V gene, CDR1 is LGHDT and CDR2 is YNNKEL (reference sequence). The CDR3 protein is CASSPSTGSNTEAFF. The DNA of the CDR3 is TGTGCCAGCAGCCCCTCGACAGGGTCGAACACTGAAGCTTTCTTT.

This clonotype was detected many times. The rearrangement links TRBV6-2 or TRBV6-3 to TRBJ1-2; TRBD1 might be the D (5 bases). This CDR3 spans 11 amino acids. In germline, CDR1 is MNHEY, CDR2 SVGEGT. Trimming cost V 5 bases and J 12 bases, with 13 bases left between them. The CDR3: CASSTLGTDTF. The CDR3 DNA sequence: TGTGCCAGCAGTACCCTTGGGACGGACACCTTC.

This clonotype was observed at least ten times. The chain employs TRBV20-1 and TRBJ1-1; D is perhaps TRBD1 (5 bases). Between the trimmed V and J ends, which lost 6 bases and 3 bases, there was a span of 14 bases. CDR3 length equals 13 residues. Germline V lookup: CDR1 DFQATT, CDR2 SNEGSKA (reference sequence). As DNA, the CDR3 is TGCAGTGCGCTGGGGACTATCGACACTGAAGCTTTCTTT. Translating gives CSALGTIDTEAFF.

This clonotype was seen ten or more times. CDR3 loop: CASAHTPAYGYTF. CDR3 DNA: TGTGCCAGCGCTCACACCCCTGCCTATGGCTACACCTTC. This chain links TRBV7-9 with TRBJ1-2; the D is unclear. The germline V and J ends were trimmed by 8 bases and 4 bases, with 14 bases remaining between them. The CDR3 contains 13 residues. CDR1 and CDR2 from the germline V gene are SEHNR and FQNEAQ (reference sequence).

This clonotype was counted at least ten times. The chain employs TRBV5-1 and TRBJ1-1, with TRBD1 matching over 8 bases. Germline V gene lookup returns CDR1 SGHRS and CDR2 YFSETQ. V dropped 0 bases and J dropped 2; count of bases not matched to a gene: 3. CDR3 size: 15 residues. The CDR3 protein is CASSLVPGGNTEAFF. The DNA of the CDR3 is TGCGCCAGCAGCTTGGTTCCAGGGGGCAACACTGAAGCTTTCTTT.

This clonotype was seen ten or more times. The chain uses TRBV5-1 and TRBJ1-1; possible D gene TRBD1, 5 bases. CDR3 length: 16 residues. The V end was cut by 0 bases, the J end by 1 base, with 13 bases between. Germline V CDR1 and CDR2: SGHRS, YFSETQ. In nucleotides, the CDR3 is TGCGCCAGCAGCTTGGTGGACATACGAAGGAACACTGAAGCTTTCTTT. Its translation is CASSLVDIRRNTEAFF.

This clonotype was counted at least ten times. The chain uses TRBV6-4 and TRBJ2-3; 10 bases fit TRBD1. From germline, CDR1 is MRHNA and CDR2 SNTAGT. This CDR3 has 15 residues. Germline trimming cut 0 bases from V and 4 bases from J; bases unmatched to any gene: 1. The CDR3 loop reads CASSDSTGGADTQYF. In DNA, the CDR3 is TGTGCCAGCAGTGACTCGACAGGGGGCGCAGATACGCAGTATTTT.

This clonotype has only a few counts. The V and J genes are TRBV27 and TRBJ2-7, with 10 bases matching TRBD1. The germline V gene has CDR1 MNHEY and CDR2 SMNVEV (reference sequence). The CDR3 is made up of 15 amino acids. The V gene end was trimmed by 5 bases and the J gene end by 3 bases; junction bases not matched to a gene: 7. The CDR3 loop reads CASSPRGDRGYEQYF. As DNA, the CDR3 is TGTGCCAGCAGTCCCAGGGGGGACAGGGGCTACGAGCAGTACTTC.

In this sample, this clonotype turned up many times. The chain joins TRBV2 to TRBJ2-5; 12 bases are a match to TRBD2. The CDR3 covers 16 residues. Germline CDR1 and CDR2: SNHLY and FYNNEI. The V segment lost 5 bases and the J segment 5 bases; nucleotides outside the gene matches: 9. CDR3 amino acids: CASSLSSGRAGETQYF. CDR3 coding DNA: TGTGCCAGCAGTCTTTCTAGCGGGAGGGCCGGGGAGACCCAGTACTTC.

This clonotype was counted at least ten times. The genes are TRBV12-3 or TRBV12-4 and TRBJ2-2; 9 bases are a match to TRBD2. J lost 7 bases, V lost 5 bases, and 14 bases had no gene match. The CDR3 is made up of 17 amino acids. The CDR3 coding sequence is TGTGCCAGCAGTCCGCCTCGGCGGGAGGGCAAGGGCGGGGAGCTGTTTTTT. It is translated as CASSPPRREGKGGELFF.

The sample holds many counts of this clonotype. This chain uses TRBV20-1 with TRBJ1-6; unclear D gene. Per the germline V gene, CDR1 is DFQATT and CDR2 is SNEGSKA (reference sequence). V dropped 3 bases and J dropped 11 bases, with 11 bases sitting between them. CDR3 size: 12 residues. CDR3 sequence (DNA): TGCAGTGCTAGGTCCAGCAAAACACCCCTCCACTTT. Amino acid sequence: CSARSSKTPLHF.

This clonotype came up many times. The V call is TRBV12-3 or TRBV12-4, the J call TRBJ1-3; D is unresolved. CDR3 length: 15 residues. Trimming cost V 7 bases and J 0 bases, with 13 bases left between them. The CDR3 spells CASNRSPSSGNTIYF. CDR3 bases: TGTGCCAGCAATCGTAGCCCGAGCTCTGGAAACACCATATATTTT.

The table lists this clonotype with many counts. The CDR3 reads CASSLGPFAVPYEQYF. The CDR3 nucleotides are TGTGCCAGCAGTTTAGGTCCCTTTGCGGTCCCCTACGAGCAGTACTTC. The chain links TRBV6-5 to TRBJ2-7; no clear D gene. The CDR3 extends over 16 amino acids. The germline gives CDR1 MNHEY, CDR2 SVGAGI. The germline V and J ends were trimmed by 4 bases and 2 bases, with 18 bases remaining between them.

This clonotype was recorded many times. This chain links TRBV6-1 with TRBJ2-7; D could derive from TRBD1 or TRBD2 (5 bases each). V gave up 5 bases and J gave up 2 bases, with 16 bases separating them. The germline V gene has CDR1 MNHNS and CDR2 SASEGT. The CDR3 is 15 residues long. CDR3 nucleotides: TGTGCCAGCAGTCCTACCGGGACCCAAGCCTACGAGCAGTACTTC. It translates to CASSPTGTQAYEQYF.

This clonotype was counted many times. This chain connects TRBV12-3 or TRBV12-4 to TRBJ1-5; no definite D call. This CDR3 is built from 15 residues. V shed 7 bases and J shed 1 base, with 14 bases lying between them. CDR3 coding DNA: TGTGCCAGCATTCCCGGCCGGCGCAGCAATCAGCCCCAGCATTTT. Amino acids: CASIPGRRSNQPQHF.